Detailed here is one TCR beta chain. The data are from a study of shared clonotypes between healthy human individuals. The wider study: Each donor contributed plates that comprised three CD4 naive, three CD4 memory, two CD8 naive and one CD8 memory.

Germline V gene sequence: CDR1 GTSNPN, CDR2 SVGIG (reference sequence). This CDR3 is 11 amino acids long. J gave up 2 bases and V 8 bases, and 2 bases lay outside the gene matches. Profiling relied on immunoSEQ multiplex PCR, and the TCRdb table lists in-frame clones only, not all of them. In the table there are about 380,000 clones, roughly 96% of which are singletons. Sample: memory CD8+ T cells sorted from blood. As for subset: CD45RO+ cells pooled with CCR7-negative TemRA cells. The chain carries TRBV30 and TRBJ1-2; 7 nucleotides align to TRBD1. This TCR derives from a young man in good health. CDR3 residues: CAAGQNYGYTF. The CDR3, as DNA: TGTGCCGCGGGACAGAACTATGGCTACACCTTC.